This record looks at one TCR beta chain sequence and its context. The CDR3 totals 17 residues. The V segment lost 4 bases and the J segment 4 bases; nucleotides outside the gene matches: 15. CDR1 is PRHDT, CDR2 FYEKMQ, per germline (reference sequence). These data come from a study of blood T cells in healthy people across ages. Each donor's blood draw was roughly 10 milliliters of peripheral blood. Total RNA, at least 6 micrograms per sample, came from PBMCs. A J-beta primer mix and a sample-barcoded 5' primer were used in a second PCR of roughly 6 to 11 cycles. Every single cDNA molecule received a tag from a template-switch adaptor with 12 random nucleotides. MiXCR, run by TCRdb on the 5' RACE reads, gives a single entry per CDR3 protein. Of 1.5 million to 2 million distinct CDR3 sequences in the sample, roughly 50% were seen once.

The TCR originated in a woman in her forties in good health. The sample taken for sequencing was blood. V usage is TRBV13 and J usage is TRBJ1-1; TRBD1 matches at 7 bases. CDR3 in DNA: TGTGCCAGCAGCTCCCGCGACAGGGTAGGGGACGGCACTGAAGCTTTCTTT. It encodes CASSSRDRVGDGTEAFF.